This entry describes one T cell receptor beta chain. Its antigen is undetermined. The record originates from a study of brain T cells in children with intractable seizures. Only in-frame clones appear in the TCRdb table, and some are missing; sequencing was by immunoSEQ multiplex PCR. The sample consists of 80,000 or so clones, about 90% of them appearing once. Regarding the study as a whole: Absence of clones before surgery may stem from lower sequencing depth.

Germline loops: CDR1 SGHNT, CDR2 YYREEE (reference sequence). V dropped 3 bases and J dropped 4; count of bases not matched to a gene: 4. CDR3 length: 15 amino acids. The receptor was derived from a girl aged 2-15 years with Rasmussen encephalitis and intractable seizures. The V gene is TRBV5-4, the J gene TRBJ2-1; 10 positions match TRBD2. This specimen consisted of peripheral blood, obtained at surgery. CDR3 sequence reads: CASSSLAGEYNEQFF. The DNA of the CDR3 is TGTGCCAGCAGCTCTCTAGCGGGGGAATACAATGAGCAGTTCTTC.